Following are 7 T cell receptor beta chains from one sample sequenced in a study of coeliac disease (dated by TCRdb to 2022 to 2024). The study at large found these results: Active coeliac intraepithelial and lamina propria samples had lower TRB and TRG repertoire clonality than controls, suggesting that diverse T cells were recruited.

No antigen has been assigned to these receptors. The protocol used for the library was the immunoSEQ multiplex PCR assay. TCRdb carries this immuneACCESS record with in-frame sequences only. Its versions omit some clonotypes, under half of them owing to an unresolved V gene in the studies checked, with the rest unexplained. The sample table lists 3,000 to 4,000 clones, around 70% of them with a count of one. Of the sample, around 5.4% falls within the top ten clones. Material: intraepithelial lymphocytes from the gut. The sample's cell subset or site label, decoded: intraepithelial cell (IEC) fraction of small intestinal biopsy. The receptors originated from a woman aged 60 to 75 with active celiac disease.

This chain joins TRBV19 and TRBJ2-1, with a weak D call TRBD1 (5 bases). The V and J ends lost 6 bases and 9 bases respectively, with 18 bases between them. The CDR3 length is 14 residues. Germline V lookup: CDR1 LNHDA, CDR2 SQIVND (reference sequence). CDR3: CASRRSVQGLEQFF. CDR3 nucleotides: TGTGCCAGTAGGCGCAGCGTCCAGGGTCTTGAGCAGTTCTTC.

By sample share, this clone is large. The chain has TRBV6-6 and TRBJ2-7; TRBD2 agrees at 7 bases. The CDR3 totals 14 residues. Trimming removed 5 bases from V and 5 bases from J; junction bases left unmatched: 9. Germline assignment: CDR1 MNHNY and CDR2 SVGAGI (reference sequence). The CDR3 region is CASSPWREIHEQYF. The CDR3 DNA is TGTGCCAGCAGTCCCTGGCGGGAGATCCACGAGCAGTACTTC.

The rearrangement links TRBV7-2 to TRBJ2-3; 10 positions agree with TRBD2. Looked up from germline, CDR1 is SGHTA and CDR2 is FQGNSA. The length of the CDR3 is 17 residues. The junction had 12 bases not matched to a gene; V was cut back by 3 bases and J by 6 bases. CDR3 loop: CASSFMGLAFPGDTQYF. DNA of the CDR3: TGTGCCAGCAGCTTCATGGGACTAGCGTTCCCTGGTGATACGCAGTATTTT.

The rearrangement uses TRBV6-1 and TRBJ2-2; tentative D call: TRBD2 (5 bases). Trimming cost V 6 bases and J 6 bases, with 11 bases left between them. Germline CDR1 and CDR2: MNHNS and SASEGT. The CDR3 has 13 amino acids. CDR3 region: CASRSRDPGELFF. CDR3 sequence (DNA): TGTGCCAGCAGATCGAGGGATCCCGGGGAGCTGTTTTTT.

V and J are TRBV6-1 and TRBJ1-3, with no clear D. The germline V gene encodes CDR1 MNHNS and CDR2 SASEGT. V shed 3 bases and J shed 4 bases, with 16 bases lying between them. This CDR3 has 16 residues. In nucleotides, the CDR3 is TGTGCCAGCAGTGAGGCGGGGTGGGGATTCGGAAACACCATATATTTT. It codes for CASSEAGWGFGNTIYF.

The rearrangement links TRBV27 to TRBJ1-2; TRBD1 aligns across 9 bases. This CDR3 region has 13 residues. The germline CDR1 and CDR2 sequences are MNHEY and SMNVEV (reference sequence). J was trimmed by 7 bases and V by 5 bases; bases with no gene match: 5. The CDR3 DNA sequence: TGTGCCAGCAGTCAACAGGGGGCAGGTGGCTACACCTTC. Translated: CASSQQGAGGYTF.

The chain carries TRBV11-3 and TRBJ2-7; D perhaps matches TRBD2 (6 bases). Trimming took off 4 bases at V and 0 bases at J, with 7 bases between the two ends. CDR1 is SGHNT and CDR2 is YENEEA in the germline V gene. This CDR3 has 13 residues. In DNA form, the CDR3 reads TGTGCCAGCAGCTCCGGGAGCTCCTACGAGCAGTACTTC. Translation: CASSSGSSYEQYF.